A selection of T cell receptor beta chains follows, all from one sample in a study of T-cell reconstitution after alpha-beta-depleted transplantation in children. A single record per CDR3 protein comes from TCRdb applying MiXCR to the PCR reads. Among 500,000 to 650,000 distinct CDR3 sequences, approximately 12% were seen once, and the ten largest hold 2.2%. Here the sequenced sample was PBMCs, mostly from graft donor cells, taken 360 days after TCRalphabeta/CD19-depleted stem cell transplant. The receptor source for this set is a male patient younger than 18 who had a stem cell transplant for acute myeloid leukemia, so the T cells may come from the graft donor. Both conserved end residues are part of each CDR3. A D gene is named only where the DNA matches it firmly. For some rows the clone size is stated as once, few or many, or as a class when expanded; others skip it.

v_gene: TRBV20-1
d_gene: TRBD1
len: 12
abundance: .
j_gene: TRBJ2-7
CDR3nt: TGCAGTGCTGGGGACAGGGGATACGAGCAGTACTTC
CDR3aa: CSAGDRGYEQYF

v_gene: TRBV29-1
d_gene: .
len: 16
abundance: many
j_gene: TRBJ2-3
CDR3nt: TGCAGCGTTGAAGATCATTTAAGCGGGAGCACAGATACGCAGTATTTT
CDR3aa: CSVEDHLSGSTDTQYF

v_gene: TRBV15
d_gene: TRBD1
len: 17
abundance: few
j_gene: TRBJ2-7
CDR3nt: TGTGCCACCAGCAGACCTGGAAATGACAGGGCGTCCTACGAGCAGTACTTC
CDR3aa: CATSRPGNDRASYEQYF

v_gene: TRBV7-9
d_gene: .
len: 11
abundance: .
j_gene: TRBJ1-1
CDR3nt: TGTGCCGGATTAAGGGGGACTGAAGCTTTCTTT
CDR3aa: CAGLRGTEAFF

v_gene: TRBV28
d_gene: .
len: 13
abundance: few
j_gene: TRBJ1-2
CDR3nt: TGTGCCAGCAGCCCAACAGGGTACAATGGCTACACCTTC
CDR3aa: CASSPTGYNGYTF

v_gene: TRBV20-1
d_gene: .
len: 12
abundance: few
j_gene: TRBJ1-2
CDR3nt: TGCAGTCCTTTGGCAGGGTTCTATGGCTACACCTTC
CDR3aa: CSPLAGFYGYTF

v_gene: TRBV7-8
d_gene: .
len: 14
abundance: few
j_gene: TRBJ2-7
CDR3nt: TGTGCCAGCGAGACCCTGGGCGTCTCCTACGAGCAGTACTTC
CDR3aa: CASETLGVSYEQYF

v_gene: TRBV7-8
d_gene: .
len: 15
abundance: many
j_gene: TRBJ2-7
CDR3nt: TGTGCCAGCAGCACACACAGTATTCGCTCCTACGAGCAGTACTTC
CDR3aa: CASSTHSIRSYEQYF

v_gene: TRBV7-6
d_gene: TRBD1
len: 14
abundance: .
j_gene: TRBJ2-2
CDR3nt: TGTGCCAGCAGCTTATTGACAGGGGCCGGGGAGCTGTTTTTT
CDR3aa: CASSLLTGAGELFF

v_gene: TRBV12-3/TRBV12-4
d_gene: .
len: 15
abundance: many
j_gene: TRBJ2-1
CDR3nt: TGTGCCAGCAGTTTCTCCGGGTCGGGCGGCGATGAGCAGTTCTTC
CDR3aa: CASSFSGSGGDEQFF

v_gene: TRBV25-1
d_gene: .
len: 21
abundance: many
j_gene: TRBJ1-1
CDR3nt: TGTGCCAGCCCCGTCGGCGTAGGGGAGCCAGCTTGGGATGGTGATGACACTGAAGCTTTCTTT
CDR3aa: CASPVGVGEPAWDGDDTEAFF

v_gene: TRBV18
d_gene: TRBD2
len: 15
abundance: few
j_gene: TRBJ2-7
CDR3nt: TGTGCCAGCTCACCAGGGAGGATTAGCGGGAGTATCGGGGACTTC
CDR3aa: CASSPGRISGSIGDF

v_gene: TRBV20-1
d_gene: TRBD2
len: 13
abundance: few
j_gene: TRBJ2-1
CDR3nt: TGCAGTGCTAGTAAGCCGGGGGGCAATGAGCAGTTCTTC
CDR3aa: CSASKPGGNEQFF

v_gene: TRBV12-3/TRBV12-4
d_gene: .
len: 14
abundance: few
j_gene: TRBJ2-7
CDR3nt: TGTGCCAGCAGTGCCCTTTGGGGGATCTACGAGCAGTACTTC
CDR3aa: CASSALWGIYEQYF

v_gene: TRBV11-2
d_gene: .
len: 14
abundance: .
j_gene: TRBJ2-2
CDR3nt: TGTGCCAGCAGCTTAGATCGCAGGGCCGGGGAGCTGTTTTTT
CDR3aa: CASSLDRRAGELFF

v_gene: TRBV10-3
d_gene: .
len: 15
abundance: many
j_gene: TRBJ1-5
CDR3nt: TGTGCCATCAGTGAGTCTGGGGGGAGCAATCAGCCCCAGCATTTT
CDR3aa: CAISESGGSNQPQHF

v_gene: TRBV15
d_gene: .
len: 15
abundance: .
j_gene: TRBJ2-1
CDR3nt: TGTGCCACCAGCAGAGATCGACAGAGATACAATGAGCAGTTCTTC
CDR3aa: CATSRDRQRYNEQFF

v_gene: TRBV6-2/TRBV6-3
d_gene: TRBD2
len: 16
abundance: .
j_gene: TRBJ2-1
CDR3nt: TGTGCCAGCAGTTACTCGTCCGCGGGAGCCTACAATGAGCAGTTCTTC
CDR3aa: CASSYSSAGAYNEQFF

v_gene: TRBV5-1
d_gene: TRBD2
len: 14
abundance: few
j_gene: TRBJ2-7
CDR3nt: TGCGCCAGCAGCCCCGCTAGCGGATTCTACGAGCAGTACTTC
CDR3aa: CASSPASGFYEQYF

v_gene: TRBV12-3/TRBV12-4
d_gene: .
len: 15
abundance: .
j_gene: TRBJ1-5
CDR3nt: TGTGCCAGCAGTTTAGAAAGGGATAGCAATCAGCCCCAGCATTTT
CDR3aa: CASSLERDSNQPQHF

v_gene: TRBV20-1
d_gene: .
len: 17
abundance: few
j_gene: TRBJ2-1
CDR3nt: TGCAGTGCTACAAAGTGGGAGAGCCTTAGCTCCTACAATGAGCAGTTCTTC
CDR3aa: CSATKWESLSSYNEQFF

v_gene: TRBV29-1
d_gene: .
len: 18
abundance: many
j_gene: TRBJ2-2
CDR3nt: TGCAGCGTTGAAGATCGGACGGCATTCAGCCCTCACACCGGGGAGCTGTTTTTT
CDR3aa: CSVEDRTAFSPHTGELFF

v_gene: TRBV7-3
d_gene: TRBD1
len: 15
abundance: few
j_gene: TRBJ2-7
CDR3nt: TGTGCCAGCAGTCTTGAGACAGGGGGACTGGGCGAGCAGTACTTC
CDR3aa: CASSLETGGLGEQYF

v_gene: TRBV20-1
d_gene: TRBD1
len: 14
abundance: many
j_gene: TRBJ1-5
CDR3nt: TGCAGTGCTCATGGACAGGGGGCCGATCAGCCCCAGCATTTT
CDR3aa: CSAHGQGADQPQHF

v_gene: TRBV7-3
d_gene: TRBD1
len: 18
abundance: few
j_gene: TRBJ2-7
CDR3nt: TGTGCCAGCAGCTCGAACACTAACGGGACAGGAGGCCGCTACGAGCAGTACTTC
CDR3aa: CASSSNTNGTGGRYEQYF

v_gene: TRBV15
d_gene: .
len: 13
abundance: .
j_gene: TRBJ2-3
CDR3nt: TGTGCCACCAGCAGAGATGGCCCAGATACGCAGTATTTT
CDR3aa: CATSRDGPDTQYF

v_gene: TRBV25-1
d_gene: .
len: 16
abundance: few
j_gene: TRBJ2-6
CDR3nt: TGTGCCAGCAGTGACTCGTTCGACTCTGGGGCCAACGTCCTGACTTTC
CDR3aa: CASSDSFDSGANVLTF

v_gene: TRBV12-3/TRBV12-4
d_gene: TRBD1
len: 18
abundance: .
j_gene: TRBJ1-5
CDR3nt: TGTGCCAGCAGTTTAGGGGTTCACGGCGACAGGGTAAATCAGCCCCAGCATTTT
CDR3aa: CASSLGVHGDRVNQPQHF

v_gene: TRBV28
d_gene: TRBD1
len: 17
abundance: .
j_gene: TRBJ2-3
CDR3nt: TGTGCCAGCAGATCCCCCCGGACAGGGTGGATCACAGATACGCAGTATTTT
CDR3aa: CASRSPRTGWITDTQYF

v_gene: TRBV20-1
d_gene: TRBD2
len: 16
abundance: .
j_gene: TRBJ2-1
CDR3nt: TGCAGTGCTCCTCCAGAAACTAGCGGGCTTTACAATGAGCAGTTCTTC
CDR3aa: CSAPPETSGLYNEQFF

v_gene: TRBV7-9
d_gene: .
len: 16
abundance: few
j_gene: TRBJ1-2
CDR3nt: TGTGCCAGCAGCTTAACGGAAAACATTGGTGTCTATGGCTACACCTTC
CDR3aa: CASSLTENIGVYGYTF

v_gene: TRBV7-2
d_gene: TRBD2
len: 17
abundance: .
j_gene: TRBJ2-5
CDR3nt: TGTGCCAGCAGCTTAGTCGGCCTAGCGGGACTGGGGGAGACCCAGTACTTC
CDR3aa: CASSLVGLAGLGETQYF

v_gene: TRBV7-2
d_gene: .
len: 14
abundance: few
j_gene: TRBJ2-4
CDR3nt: TGTGCCAGCAGCTTAAAGGAAGGGGGGGGTAGGGAGTACTTC
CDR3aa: CASSLKEGGGREYF

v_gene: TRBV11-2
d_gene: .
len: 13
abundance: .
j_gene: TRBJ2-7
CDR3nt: TGTGCCAGCAGCTTGGTGGCCGCCTACGAGCAGTACTTC
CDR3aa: CASSLVAAYEQYF

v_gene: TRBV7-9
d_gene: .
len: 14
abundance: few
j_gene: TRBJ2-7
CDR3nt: TGTGCCAGCAGCTTTTCATTCGGGGGAGGTGAGCAGTACTTC
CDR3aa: CASSFSFGGGEQYF

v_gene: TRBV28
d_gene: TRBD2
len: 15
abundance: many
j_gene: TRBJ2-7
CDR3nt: TGTGCCAGCAGTAGGCCCGGGACTACCGAGGACGAGCAGTACTTC
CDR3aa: CASSRPGTTEDEQYF

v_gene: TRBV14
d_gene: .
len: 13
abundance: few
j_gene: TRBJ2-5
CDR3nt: TGTGCCAGCAGCCAAGCGCTGGGGGAGACCCAGTACTTC
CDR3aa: CASSQALGETQYF

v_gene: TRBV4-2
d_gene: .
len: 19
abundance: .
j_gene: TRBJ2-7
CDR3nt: TGTGCCAGCAGCCCTCCCCCCCTTTCATCCGTTCCGGGGCACTACGAGCAGTACTTC
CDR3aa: CASSPPPLSSVPGHYEQYF

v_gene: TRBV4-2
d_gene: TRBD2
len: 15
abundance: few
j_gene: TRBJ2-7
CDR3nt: TGTGCCAGCAGCCCACGGGCGGGAGGGTCCTACGAGCAGTACTTC
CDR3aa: CASSPRAGGSYEQYF

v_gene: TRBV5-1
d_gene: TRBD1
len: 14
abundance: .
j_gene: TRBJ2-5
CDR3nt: TGCGCCAGCAGCTGGACAGGTGAAAAGGAGACCCAGTACTTC
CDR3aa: CASSWTGEKETQYF

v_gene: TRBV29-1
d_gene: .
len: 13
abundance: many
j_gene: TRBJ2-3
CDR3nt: TGCAGCGTTGCCCCACTAGCCCTAGATACGCAGTATTTT
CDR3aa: CSVAPLALDTQYF